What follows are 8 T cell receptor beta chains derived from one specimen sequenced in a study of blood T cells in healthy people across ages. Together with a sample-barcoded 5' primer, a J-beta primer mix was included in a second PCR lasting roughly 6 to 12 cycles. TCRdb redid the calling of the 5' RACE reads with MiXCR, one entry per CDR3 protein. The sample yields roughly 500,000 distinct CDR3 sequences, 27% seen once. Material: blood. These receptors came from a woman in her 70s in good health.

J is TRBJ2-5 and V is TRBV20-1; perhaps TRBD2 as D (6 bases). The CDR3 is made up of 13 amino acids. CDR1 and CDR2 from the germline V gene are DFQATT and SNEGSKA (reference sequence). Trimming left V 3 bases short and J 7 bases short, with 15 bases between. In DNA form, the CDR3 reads TGCAGTGCTAGGGTACAGCAGGGAGGGACCCAGTACTTC. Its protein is CSARVQQGGTQYF.

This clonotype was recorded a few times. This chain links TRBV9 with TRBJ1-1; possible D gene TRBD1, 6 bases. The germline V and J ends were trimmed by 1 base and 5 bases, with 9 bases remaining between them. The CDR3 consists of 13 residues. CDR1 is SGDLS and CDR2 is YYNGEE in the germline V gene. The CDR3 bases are TGTGCCAGCAGCGTATGGGGGGCAACTGAAGCTTTCTTT. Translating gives CASSVWGATEAFF.

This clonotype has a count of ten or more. CDR3 protein: CASSLGAPQDIQYF. DNA of the CDR3: TGTGCCAGCAGTTTAGGGGCCCCCCAGGACATTCAGTACTTC. The genes are TRBV12-3 or TRBV12-4 and TRBJ2-4; D gene uncertain. Trimming stripped 1 base from V and 8 bases from J, with 12 bases between. The CDR3 extends over 14 amino acids.

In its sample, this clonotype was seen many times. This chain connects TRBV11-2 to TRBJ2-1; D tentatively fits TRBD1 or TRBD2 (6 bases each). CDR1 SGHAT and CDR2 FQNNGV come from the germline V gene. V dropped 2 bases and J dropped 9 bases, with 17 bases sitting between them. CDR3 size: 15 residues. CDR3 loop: CASSLRGGLHGEQFF. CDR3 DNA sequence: TGTGCCAGCAGCTTACGTGGGGGGCTCCACGGTGAGCAGTTCTTC.

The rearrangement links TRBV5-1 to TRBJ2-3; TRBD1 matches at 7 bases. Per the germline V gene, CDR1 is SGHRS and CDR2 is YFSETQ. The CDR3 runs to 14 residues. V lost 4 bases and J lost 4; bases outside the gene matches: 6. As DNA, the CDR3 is TGCGCCAGCAGCACGACAGGGAGCCCAGATACGCAGTATTTT. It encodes CASSTTGSPDTQYF.

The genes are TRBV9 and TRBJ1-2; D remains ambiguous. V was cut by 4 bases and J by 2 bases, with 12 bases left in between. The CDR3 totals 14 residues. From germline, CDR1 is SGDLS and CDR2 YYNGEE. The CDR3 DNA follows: TGTGCCAGCAGCTTAGAGGCTGTAAACTATGGCTACACCTTC. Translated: CASSLEAVNYGYTF.

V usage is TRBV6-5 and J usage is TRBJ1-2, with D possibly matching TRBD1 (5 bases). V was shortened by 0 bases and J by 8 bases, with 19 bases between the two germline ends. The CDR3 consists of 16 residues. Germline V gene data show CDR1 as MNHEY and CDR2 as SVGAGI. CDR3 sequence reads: CASSYSWGGEEEGYTF. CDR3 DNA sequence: TGTGCCAGCAGTTACTCGTGGGGGGGAGAAGAAGAGGGCTACACCTTC.

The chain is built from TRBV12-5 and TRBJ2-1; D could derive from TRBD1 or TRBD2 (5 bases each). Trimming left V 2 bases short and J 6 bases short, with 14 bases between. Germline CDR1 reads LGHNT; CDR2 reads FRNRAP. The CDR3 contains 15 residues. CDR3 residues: CASGLRLEGINEQFF. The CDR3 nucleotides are TGTGCTAGTGGTTTGCGGCTAGAGGGGATCAATGAGCAGTTCTTC.